This section outlines one T cell receptor (beta chain) sequence together with its context. Antigen specificity is unknown. This entry comes from a study of T cell responses to AZD1222 COVID-19 vaccine. Measured with immunoSEQ multiplex PCR; TCRdb has only the in-frame clones, and not every one. The sample carries approximately 130,000 clones, roughly 93% recorded once. The CDR3 covers 13 residues. Trimming shortened V by 1 base and J by 15 bases, and 17 bases separated the two germline ends. The germline CDR1 and CDR2 sequences are LGHDT and YNNKEL (reference sequence). Findings of the study overall: Spike-specific TCR breadth and depth were elevated following two AZD1222 doses.

The receptor was isolated from an adult in good health. Material: peripheral blood, obtained on day 0 of AZD1222 vaccination. This rearrangement joins TRBV3-1 (or the pseudogene TRBV3-2) to TRBJ2-3; D perhaps matches TRBD1 (5 bases). The CDR3 is CASSQVRVFGIYF. In nucleotides, the CDR3 is TGTGCCAGCAGCCAAGTCAGGGTGTTTGGTATTTATTTT.